The 27 T cell receptor beta chains below were found in one sample sequenced in a study of untreated major depressive disorder. Here immunoSEQ multiplex PCR was the method, and the copy in TCRdb shows in-frame clones only, minus some. This sample has about 21,000 clones; over 85% occur once, and the top ten carry around 0.3%. Material for sequencing was CD4+ T cells from PBMCs. The receptors were sampled from a man between 25 and 39 years old in good health.

This chain joins TRBV4-3 and TRBJ2-5; 7 bases align to TRBD1. Germline lookup yields CDR1 LGHNA and CDR2 YSLEER. Trimming took 1 base from V and 4 from J; bases not matched to a gene: 6. The CDR3 runs 15 residues. CDR3 region: CASSQVSTGAETQYF. In DNA form, the CDR3 reads TGCGCCAGCAGCCAAGTGTCAACAGGGGCAGAGACCCAGTACTTC.

This chain connects TRBV5-6 to TRBJ2-2; possibly TRBD1 for D (5 bases). The V gene's germline CDR1 is SGHDT and CDR2 YYEEEE. The CDR3 is 17 amino acids. The V gene lost 0 bases and the J gene lost 1 base, with 13 bases spanning the gap. In DNA, the CDR3 is TGTGCCAGCAGCTTGGCAGCTACAGGATGGAACACCGGGGAGCTGTTTTTT. It specifies CASSLAATGWNTGELFF.

This clone was counted a single time. This chain joins TRBV6-5 and TRBJ1-2; perhaps TRBD1 as D (5 bases). Germline CDR1 MNHEY, CDR2 SVGAGI. V was pared by 6 bases and J by 4 bases, with 15 bases between. This CDR3 spans 14 amino acids. The CDR3: CASSPDRGSYGYTF. CDR3 sequence (DNA): TGTGCCAGCAGCCCCGACAGAGGGAGCTATGGCTACACCTTC.

For the CDR3, the DNA is TGTGCCAGCAGCCCTGACAGGGTAGGGGAAAAACTGTTTTTT. This codes for CASSPDRVGEKLFF. The chain uses TRBV7-9 and TRBJ1-4; 7 bases map to TRBD1. CDR3 length equals 14 residues. Germline-derived CDR1 and CDR2 are SEHNR and FQNEAQ (reference sequence). V lost 5 bases and J lost 8; bases outside the gene matches: 8.

This CDR3 is CASRLEEHRDSRLFNYGYTF. The CDR3 DNA follows: TGTGCAAGTCGCTTAGAGGAACACCGGGACAGCCGACTTTTTAACTATGGCTACACCTTC. This chain links TRBV12-2 with TRBJ1-2; the listed D gene, TRBD1, was not tested against the DNA. TRBV12-2 constitutes a pseudogene. The CDR3 covers 20 residues.

This clone was detected only once. The chain joins TRBV2 to TRBJ1-2; D is ambiguous. Trimming stripped 6 bases from V and 2 bases from J, with 10 bases between. Germline lookup yields CDR1 SNHLY and CDR2 FYNNEI. The CDR3 runs to 13 residues. CDR3 region: CASRQDLNYGYTF. The CDR3 bases are TGTGCCAGCAGGCAGGACCTCAACTATGGCTACACCTTC.

The chain recombines TRBV9 with TRBJ2-5; the D call may be TRBD1 or TRBD2 (5 bases each). The CDR3 is made up of 15 amino acids. V lost 4 bases and J 0 bases, leaving 13 bases between the germline ends. Germline loops: CDR1 SGDLS, CDR2 YYNGEE. The CDR3 bases are TGTGCCAGCAGCCGGTCGGGGCAGTACCAAGAGACCCAGTACTTC. Amino acid sequence: CASSRSGQYQETQYF.

This chain links TRBV4-1 with TRBJ2-1, with 8 nucleotides matching TRBD2. The CDR3 runs 15 residues. Looked up from germline, CDR1 is MGHRA and CDR2 is YSYEKL. V was clipped by 4 bases and J by 10 bases; unmatched bases: 12. The CDR3 sequence is CASSPPRAGGREQFF. Written as DNA, the CDR3 is TGCGCCAGCAGCCCCCCCCGGGCTGGCGGGAGGGAGCAGTTCTTC.

CDR3 nucleotide sequence: TGTGCCAGCAGGACGCAGGGAGCTGGGGCCAACGTCCTGACTTTC. Residues: CASRTQGAGANVLTF. The chain is built from TRBV7-3 and TRBJ2-6; D assignment may be TRBD1 or TRBD2 (5 bases each). The CDR3 runs 15 residues. V lost 6 bases and J lost 2, with 11 bases in between. CDR1 and CDR2 (germline): SGHTA, FQGTGA.

CDR3 bases: TGTGCCAGCAGCGCACGGATGGTTTCTTCTGGCTACACCTTC. Its translation is CASSARMVSSGYTF. The chain employs TRBV5-4 and TRBJ1-2; no reliable D call. The length of the CDR3 is 14 residues. V lost 4 bases and J 7 bases, leaving 17 bases between the germline ends. Germline CDR1 reads SGHNT; CDR2 reads YYREEE (reference sequence).

The V and J genes are TRBV5-1 and TRBJ2-2, with a tentative D call TRBD1 (5 bases). Germline-derived CDR1 and CDR2 are SGHRS and YFSETQ. V lost 2 bases and J 5 bases, leaving 13 bases between the germline ends. CDR3 length: 15 residues. DNA for the CDR3: TGCGCCAGCAGCTTCTTAGGGGTGGATACCGGGGAGCTGTTTTTT. As protein: CASSFLGVDTGELFF.

V gene TRBV4-1 combines with J gene TRBJ2-1; D is uncertain. This CDR3 region has 15 residues. Between the trimmed V and J ends, which lost 1 base and 12 bases, there was a span of 19 bases. From germline, CDR1 is MGHRA and CDR2 YSYEKL. The CDR3 here is CASSQVVMGDWRQFF. For the CDR3, the DNA is TGCGCCAGCAGCCAAGTTGTCATGGGCGACTGGAGGCAGTTCTTC.

The gene calls are TRBV6-1 and TRBJ1-1, with D possibly TRBD1 on 6 matching bases. The V gene lost 3 bases and the J gene lost 4 bases, with 12 bases spanning the gap. The germline V gene has CDR1 MNHNS and CDR2 SASEGT. This CDR3 spans 14 amino acids. CDR3 residues: CASSEIRGSTEAFF. Here the CDR3 DNA reads TGTGCCAGCAGTGAGATTAGGGGGAGCACTGAAGCTTTCTTT.

This clone has more than one count but fewer than ten. The rearrangement uses TRBV2 and TRBJ1-1; perhaps TRBD1 as D (6 bases). The germline CDR1 and CDR2 sequences are SNHLY and FYNNEI. The CDR3 covers 13 residues. Trimming took 6 bases from V and 6 from J, leaving 14 bases between them. Written as DNA, the CDR3 is TGTGCCAGCAGCCGGGTGGGGGCACCTGAAGCTTTCTTT. Protein product: CASSRVGAPEAFF.

V gene TRBV4-1 combines with J gene TRBJ2-5, with a weak D call TRBD1 (6 bases). V gave up 5 bases and J gave up 5 bases, with 18 bases separating them. Per germline, CDR1 MGHRA and CDR2 YSYEKL. The CDR3 loop spans 15 amino acids. The CDR3 protein is CASSTQGEVWETQYF. The CDR3 DNA sequence: TGCGCCAGCAGCACACAGGGAGAGGTTTGGGAGACCCAGTACTTC.

The V gene is TRBV7-2, the J gene TRBJ2-5; D gene unclear. Trimming cost V 2 bases and J 7 bases, with 11 bases left between them. This CDR3 comprises 13 residues. Germline CDR1 reads SGHTA; CDR2 reads FQGNSA. The CDR3 DNA follows: TGTGCCAGCAGCTTACTTGCAGGACGGACCCAGTACTTC. Its protein is CASSLLAGRTQYF.

The CDR3 DNA sequence: TGTGCCTGGAGTCTGGGGCTCAGGAACACTGAAGCTTTCTTT. It codes for CAWSLGLRNTEAFF. The gene calls are TRBV30 and TRBJ1-1; perhaps TRBD1 as D (5 bases). The ends were cut back, 2 bases at V and 1 base at J, with 11 bases in the middle. CDR3 size: 14 residues. CDR1 is GTSNPN and CDR2 is SVGIG in the germline V gene (reference sequence). The full variable domain, with the rest looked up from reference TRBV30 and TRBJ1-1, is SQTIHQWPATLVQPVGSPLSLECTVEGTSNPNLYWYRQAAGRGLQLLFYSVGIGQISSEVPQNLSASRPQDRQFILSSKKLLLSDSGFYLCAWSLGLRNTEAFFGQGTRLTVV.

This clone is a singleton in its sample. The chain uses TRBV5-6 and TRBJ1-4; 7 bases agree with TRBD1. Germline V lookup: CDR1 SGHDT, CDR2 YYEEEE. The CDR3 has 15 residues. J was trimmed by 6 bases and V by 3 bases; bases with no gene match: 8. This CDR3 is CASSSDRVGDEKLFF. DNA for the CDR3: TGTGCCAGCAGCTCCGACAGGGTAGGGGATGAAAAACTGTTTTTT.

This rearrangement joins TRBV7-9 to TRBJ2-2; D might be TRBD2 (5 bases). The CDR3 extends over 15 amino acids. The V gene lost 2 bases and the J gene lost 1 base, with 8 bases spanning the gap. From germline, CDR1 is SEHNR and CDR2 FQNEAQ (reference sequence). The CDR3 spells CASSLLSGNTGELFF. The CDR3 DNA sequence: TGTGCCAGCAGCTTATTGAGCGGGAACACCGGGGAGCTGTTTTTT.

The chain employs TRBV6-1 and TRBJ1-1; no firm D call. Deletions cut 8 bases from V and 0 bases from J, with 13 bases between. Germline CDR1 and CDR2: MNHNS and SASEGT. The CDR3 loop spans 14 amino acids. CDR3 residues: CASGVPWMNTEAFF. CDR3 DNA sequence: TGTGCCAGCGGAGTTCCTTGGATGAACACTGAAGCTTTCTTT.

The chain uses TRBV2 and TRBJ1-2; 10 bases map to TRBD1. Germline CDR1 and CDR2: SNHLY and FYNNEI. V was pared by 6 bases and J by 7 bases, with 5 bases of the junction left unmatched. The length of the CDR3 is 13 residues. CDR3 sequence reads: CASRMDRGTGYTF. The CDR3 DNA sequence: TGTGCCAGCAGGATGGACAGGGGGACTGGCTACACCTTC.

The rearrangement joins TRBV6-5 to TRBJ1-1; D uncertain. The germline V gene has CDR1 MNHEY and CDR2 SVGAGI. CDR3 size: 14 residues. Trimming shortened V by 2 bases and J by 5 bases, and 12 bases separated the two germline ends. The CDR3 DNA follows: TGTGCCAGCAGTTACAGGGCTACGGGGACTGAAGCTTTCTTT. Amino acid sequence: CASSYRATGTEAFF.

The rearrangement joins TRBV6-6 to TRBJ2-5; the match to TRBD1 covers 8 bases. CDR1 is MNHNY, CDR2 SVGAGI, per germline (reference sequence). After removal of 6 bases from V and 6 bases from J, the junction contained 9 bases not matched to a gene. CDR3 size: 14 residues. This chain's CDR3 is CASSDQGAGKTQYF. The CDR3 coding sequence is TGTGCCAGCAGCGACCAGGGGGCAGGAAAGACCCAGTACTTC.

This chain uses TRBV19 with TRBJ2-4; TRBD1 aligns across 7 bases. J lost 5 bases, V lost 6 bases, and 7 bases had no gene match. The V gene's germline CDR1 is LNHDA and CDR2 SQIVND (reference sequence). This CDR3 region has 14 residues. This CDR3 reads CASSTTGTENIQYF. CDR3 nucleotides: TGTGCCAGTAGCACTACCGGGACAGAAAACATTCAGTACTTC. The full variable domain, in which reference TRBV19 and TRBJ2-4 provide the parts outside the CDR3, is DGGITQSPKYLFRKEGQNVTLSCEQNLNHDAMYWYRQDPGQGLRLIYYSQIVNDFQKGDIAEGYSVSREKKESFPLTVTSAQKNPTAFYLCASSTTGTENIQYFGAGTRLSVL.

The chain combines TRBV5-1 with TRBJ2-1; 7 bases fit TRBD2. The CDR3 contains 16 residues. CDR1 is SGHRS, CDR2 YFSETQ, per germline. J lost 4 bases, V lost 4 bases, and 11 bases had no gene match. The CDR3 coding sequence is TGCGCCAGCAGCCCCACGGGCGGGAGAGGGTACAATGAGCAGTTCTTC. It codes for CASSPTGGRGYNEQFF.

This chain uses TRBV9 with TRBJ1-3; D uncertain. The V end was cut by 3 bases, the J end by 4 bases, with 17 bases between. CDR3 length: 16 amino acids. Germline-derived CDR1 and CDR2 are SGDLS and YYNGEE. CDR3 loop: CASSGTIGPGGNTIYF. The CDR3 DNA is TGTGCCAGCAGCGGTACCATCGGACCTGGAGGAAACACCATATATTTT.

The CDR3 sequence is CASSVGATSWNYEQYF. As DNA, the CDR3 is TGTGCCAGCAGCGTAGGCGCAACTAGTTGGAACTACGAGCAGTACTTC. V and J are TRBV9 and TRBJ2-7; tentatively, D is TRBD2 (5 bases). Trimming removed 0 bases from V and 3 bases from J, with 16 bases in between. The germline gives CDR1 SGDLS, CDR2 YYNGEE. The CDR3 runs to 16 residues.